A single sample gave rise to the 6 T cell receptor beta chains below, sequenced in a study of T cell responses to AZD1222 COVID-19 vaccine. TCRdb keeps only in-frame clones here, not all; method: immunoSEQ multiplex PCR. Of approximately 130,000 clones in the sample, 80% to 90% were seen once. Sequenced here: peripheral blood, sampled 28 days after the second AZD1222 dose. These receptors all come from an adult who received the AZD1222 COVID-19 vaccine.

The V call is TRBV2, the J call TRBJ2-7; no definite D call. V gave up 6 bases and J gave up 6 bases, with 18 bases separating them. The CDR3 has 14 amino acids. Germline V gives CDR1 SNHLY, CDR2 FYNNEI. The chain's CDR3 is CASRGPLRLGEQYF. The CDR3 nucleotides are TGTGCCAGCAGGGGTCCCCTCAGGCTTGGCGAGCAGTACTTC.

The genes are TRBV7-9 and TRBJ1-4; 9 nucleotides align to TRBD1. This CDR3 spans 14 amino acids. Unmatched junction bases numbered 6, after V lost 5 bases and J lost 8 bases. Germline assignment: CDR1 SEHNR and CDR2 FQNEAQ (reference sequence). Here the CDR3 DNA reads TGTGCCAGCAGCCCGGGACAGGGCACCGAAAAACTGTTTTTT. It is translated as CASSPGQGTEKLFF.

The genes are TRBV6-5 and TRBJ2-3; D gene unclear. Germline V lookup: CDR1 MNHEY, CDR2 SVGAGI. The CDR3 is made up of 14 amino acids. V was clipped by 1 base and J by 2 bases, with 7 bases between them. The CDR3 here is CASSYYDATDTQYF. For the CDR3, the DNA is TGTGCCAGCAGTTACTACGATGCCACAGATACGCAGTATTTT.

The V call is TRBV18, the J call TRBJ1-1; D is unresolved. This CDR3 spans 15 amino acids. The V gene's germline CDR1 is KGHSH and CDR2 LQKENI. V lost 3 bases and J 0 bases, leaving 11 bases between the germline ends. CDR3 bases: TGTGCCAGCTCACCCCCGGGTCGAGTGAACACTGAAGCTTTCTTT. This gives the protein CASSPPGRVNTEAFF.

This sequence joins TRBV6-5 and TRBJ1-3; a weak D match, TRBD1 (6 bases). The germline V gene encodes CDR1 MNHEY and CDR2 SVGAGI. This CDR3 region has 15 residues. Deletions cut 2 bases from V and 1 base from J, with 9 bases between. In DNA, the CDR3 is TGTGCCAGCAGTTACCACGGGACATCTGGAAACACCATATATTTT. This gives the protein CASSYHGTSGNTIYF.

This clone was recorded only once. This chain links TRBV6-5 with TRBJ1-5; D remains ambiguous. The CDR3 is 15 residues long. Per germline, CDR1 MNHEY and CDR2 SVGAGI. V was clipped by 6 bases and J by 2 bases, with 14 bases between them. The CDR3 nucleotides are TGTGCCAGCAGCCCATTCGGACGCCGCAATCAGCCCCAGCATTTT. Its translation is CASSPFGRRNQPQHF.